The clone carrying this TCR beta chain was seen a handful of times. Authors' analysis steps: Estimation of nucleated cell counts was performed using reference gene primer amplification. Sequencing used immunoSEQ multiplex PCR; TCRdb keeps in-frame clones, though not all of them. From that table come the V and J calls and clone size; the DNA was used to work out D and trimming. The sample has under 50,000 clones; over 75% are singletons. These data originate in a study of blood T cell repertoires in COVID-19. Study-wide background: Whether acute or convalescent, the COVID-19 samples came from the United States, Italy and Spain. From T cells, B-cell-depleted T cells, or PBMCs came the material, which was cDNA or gDNA.

The germline gives CDR1 SGHRS, CDR2 YFSETQ. The CDR3 runs to 13 residues. With 7 bases removed from V and 3 bases from J, the gap between germline ends came to 11 bases. The chain combines TRBV5-1 with TRBJ2-1, with TRBD1 as a possible D gene (6 bases). The sequence derives from a man older than 75 with active or convalescent COVID-19. Sequenced sample: peripheral blood. In DNA form, the CDR3 reads TGCGCCAGCTACCGGGACAACTACAATGAGCAGTTCTTC. Translated: CASYRDNYNEQFF.